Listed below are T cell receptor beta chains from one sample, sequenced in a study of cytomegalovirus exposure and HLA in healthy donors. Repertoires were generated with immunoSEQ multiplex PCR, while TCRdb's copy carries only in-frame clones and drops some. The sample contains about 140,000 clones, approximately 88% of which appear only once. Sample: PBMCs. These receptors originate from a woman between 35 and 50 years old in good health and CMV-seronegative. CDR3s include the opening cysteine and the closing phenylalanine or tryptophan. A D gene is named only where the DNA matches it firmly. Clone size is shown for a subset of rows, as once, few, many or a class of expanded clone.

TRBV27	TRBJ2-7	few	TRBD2	TGTGCCAGCAGTTTCACTAGCGGTTCCTACGAGCAGTACTTC	CASSFTSGSYEQYF
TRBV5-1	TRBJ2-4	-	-	TGCGCCAGCAGCTTGGGAGTAGCCAAAAACATTCAGTACTTC	CASSLGVAKNIQYF
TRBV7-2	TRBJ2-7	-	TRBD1	TGTGCCAGCAGCTCGGGACAGGGGTTCTCCTACGAGCAGTACTTC	CASSSGQGFSYEQYF
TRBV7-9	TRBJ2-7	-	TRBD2	TGTGCCAGCAGCCGGGGAGGGAACTACGAGCAGTACTTC	CASSRGGNYEQYF
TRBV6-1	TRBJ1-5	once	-	TGTGCCAGCAGTCCGACAGTCCATCAGCCCCAGCATTTT	CASSPTVHQPQHF
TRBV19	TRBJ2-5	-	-	TGTGCCAGTAGTATAGCAGGGGACCTAGAGACCCAGTACTTC	CASSIAGDLETQYF
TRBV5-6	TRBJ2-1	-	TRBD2	TGTGCCAGCAGCCCCGGGACTAGCTACTACAATGAGCAGTTCTTC	CASSPGTSYYNEQFF
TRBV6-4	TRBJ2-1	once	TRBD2	TGTGCCAGCAGTGCAGGCGGGAGGTGGGGCAATGAGCAGTTCTTC	CASSAGGRWGNEQFF
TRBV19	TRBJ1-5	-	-	TGTGCCAGTAGTACCACAGGGAAGAATCAGCCCCAGCATTTT	CASSTTGKNQPQHF
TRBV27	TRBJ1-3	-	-	TGTGCCAGCAGTTTATATAGCTCTGGAAACACCATATATTTT	CASSLYSSGNTIYF
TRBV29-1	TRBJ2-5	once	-	TGCAGCGTTGGCGGAGGTGAAAGGGAGACCCAGTACTTC	CSVGGGERETQYF
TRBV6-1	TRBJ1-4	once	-	TGTGCCAGCAGTGTCAGGGGACCTAATGAAAAACTGTTTTTT	CASSVRGPNEKLFF
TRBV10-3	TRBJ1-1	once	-	TGTGCCATCAGTGAGTGGGAGGGGAAGAACACTGAAGCTTTCTTT	CAISEWEGKNTEAFF
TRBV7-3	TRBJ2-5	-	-	TGTGCCAGCAGCTTCTCCCCTACGGAGACCCAGTACTTC	CASSFSPTETQYF
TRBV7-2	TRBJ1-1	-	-	TGTGCCAGCAGGGTGAGGAACACTGAAGCTTTCTTT	CASRVRNTEAFF
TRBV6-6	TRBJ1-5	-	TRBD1	TGTGCCAGCAGTCGATACAGGGGGAGCAATCAGCCCCAGCATTTT	CASSRYRGSNQPQHF
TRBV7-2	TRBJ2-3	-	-	TGTGCCAGCAGCTTAAATGGGAGACCTAGCACAGATACGCAGTATTTT	CASSLNGRPSTDTQYF
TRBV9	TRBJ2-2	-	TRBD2	TGTGCCAGCAGCCCCCGGACTAGCGAGGACACCGGGGAGCTGTTTTTT	CASSPRTSEDTGELFF
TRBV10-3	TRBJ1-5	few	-	TGTGCCATCAGTGAGTCGGCCGAAATTGAGCCCCAGCATTTT	CAISESAEIEPQHF
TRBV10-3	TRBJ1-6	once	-	TGTGCCATCAGTGCCGACAGTCCCAATTCACCCCTCCACTTT	CAISADSPNSPLHF
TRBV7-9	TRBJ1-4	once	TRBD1	TGTTCCAGCAGCTCCGACAGGGGGCCGGGGGAAAAACTGTTTTTT	CSSSSDRGPGEKLFF
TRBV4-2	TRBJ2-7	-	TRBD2	TGTGCCAGCAGCCAAGAGACTAGCGGGAGCATATACGAGCAGTACTTC	CASSQETSGSIYEQYF
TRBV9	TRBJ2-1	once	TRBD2	TGTGCCAGCAGCGTAGGGACTAGCGGGGCCAATGAGCAGTTCTTC	CASSVGTSGANEQFF
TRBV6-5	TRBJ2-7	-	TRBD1	TGTGCCAGCAGTTACTCTGGGACAGGCTACGAGCAGTACTTC	CASSYSGTGYEQYF
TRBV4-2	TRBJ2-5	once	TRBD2	TGTGCCAGCAGCCAAGACCCGGGACTAGCGGGAGAGACCCAGTACTTC	CASSQDPGLAGETQYF
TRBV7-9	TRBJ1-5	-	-	TGTTCCAGCAGCAGAGGTGGTGGAGGGGAGCCCCAGCATTTT	CSSSRGGGGEPQHF
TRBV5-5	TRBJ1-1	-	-	TGTGCCAGCAGCTTCGATGAAGCCACTGAAGCTTTCTTT	CASSFDEATEAFF
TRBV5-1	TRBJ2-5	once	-	TGCGCCAGCAGCTTGCAGGACAGACAAGAGACCCAGTACTTC	CASSLQDRQETQYF
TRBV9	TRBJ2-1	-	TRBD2	TGTGCCAGCAGCACCTCCGGGACTAGTAACAATGAGCAGTTCTTC	CASSTSGTSNNEQFF